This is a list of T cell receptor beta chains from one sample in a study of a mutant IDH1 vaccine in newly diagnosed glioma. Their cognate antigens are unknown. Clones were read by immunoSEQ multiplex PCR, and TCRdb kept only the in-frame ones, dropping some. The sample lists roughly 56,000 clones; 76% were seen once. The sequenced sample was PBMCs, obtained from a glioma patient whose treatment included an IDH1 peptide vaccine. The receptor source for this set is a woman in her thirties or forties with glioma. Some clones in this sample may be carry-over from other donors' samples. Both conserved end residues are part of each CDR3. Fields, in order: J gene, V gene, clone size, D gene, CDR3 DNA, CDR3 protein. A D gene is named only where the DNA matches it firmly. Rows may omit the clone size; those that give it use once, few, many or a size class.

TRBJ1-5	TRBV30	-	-	TGTGCCTGGAGTGTACGGAGGGGTAGGGGCAATCAGCCCCAGCATTTT	CAWSVRRGRGNQPQHF
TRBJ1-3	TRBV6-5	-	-	TGTGCCACCCTTGAGACAGCCGGAAACACCATATATTTT	CATLETAGNTIYF
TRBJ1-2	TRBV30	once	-	TGTGCCTGGAGTAAAGAGTACGGCTACACCTTC	CAWSKEYGYTF
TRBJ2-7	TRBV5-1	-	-	TGCGCCAGCAGCTTTGACAGCTCCTACGAGCAGTACTTC	CASSFDSSYEQYF
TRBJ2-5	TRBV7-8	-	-	TGTGCCAGCACCCCTCGACAGGGAGGGAAAGAGACCCAGTACTTC	CASTPRQGGKETQYF
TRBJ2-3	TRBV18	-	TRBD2	TGTGCCAGCTCACCGCTTCCGGGACTAGCGGGGAGCACAGATACGCAGTATTTT	CASSPLPGLAGSTDTQYF
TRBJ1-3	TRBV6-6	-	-	TGTGCCACCAAGCTCCCCCGGGGCGGCACGAACACCATATATTTT	CATKLPRGGTNTIYF
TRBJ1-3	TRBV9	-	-	TGTGCCAGCAGCTGGTCCGGGCTCCTCTCTGGAAACACCATATATTTT	CASSWSGLLSGNTIYF
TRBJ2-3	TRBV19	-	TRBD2	TGTGCCAGTACCAACCCCTGGACTAGCGGGGACACAGATACGCAGTATTTT	CASTNPWTSGDTDTQYF
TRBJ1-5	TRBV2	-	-	TGTGCCAGCAGAGGCCTCGGGGCTTACAATCAGCCCCAGCATTTT	CASRGLGAYNQPQHF
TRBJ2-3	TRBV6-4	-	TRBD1	TGTGCCAGCAGGGAAGGGGGCGGTGGGCAGTATTTT	CASREGGGGQYF
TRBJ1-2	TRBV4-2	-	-	TGTGCCAGCAGCCAGAATCCCGGGGGAGACGGAGGCAACTATGGCTACACCTTC	CASSQNPGGDGGNYGYTF
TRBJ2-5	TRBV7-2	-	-	TGTGCCAGCAGCTTAACGGCGGGCCGTCAAGAGACCCAGTACTTC	CASSLTAGRQETQYF
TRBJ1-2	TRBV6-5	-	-	TGTGCCAGCAGTTACTCGGCAGGACCCCTAACCTTC	CASSYSAGPLTF
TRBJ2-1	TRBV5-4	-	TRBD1	TGTGCCAGCAGCTCCCACCAACAGGGGGCTTCCTACAATGAGCAGTTCTTC	CASSSHQQGASYNEQFF
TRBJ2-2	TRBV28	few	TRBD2	TGTGCCAGCAGTTTATGGCGACTAGCGGGGGGGCCCGGGGAGCTGTTTTTT	CASSLWRLAGGPGELFF
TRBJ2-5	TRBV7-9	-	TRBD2	TGTGCCAGCAGCGTCCGCGGGGGGGAGACCCAGTACTTC	CASSVRGGETQYF
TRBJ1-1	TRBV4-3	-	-	TGCGCCAGCAGCCCGTGGACGGAGGGAGACACTGAAGCTTTCTTT	CASSPWTEGDTEAFF
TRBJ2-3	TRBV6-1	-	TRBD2	TGTGCCAGCAGTGAAGGGGGACTAGGGGTTTTGAGCACAGATACGCAGTATTTT	CASSEGGLGVLSTDTQYF
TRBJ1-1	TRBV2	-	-	TGTGCCAGCAGAGCCCTGGCCACTGAAGCTTTCTTT	CASRALATEAFF
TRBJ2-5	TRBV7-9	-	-	TGTGCCAGCAGCTTACCCGTCCAAGAGACCCAGTACTTC	CASSLPVQETQYF
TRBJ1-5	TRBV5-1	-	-	TGCGCCAGCAGCTTGGGCGGGAACAATCAGCCCCAGCATTTT	CASSLGGNNQPQHF
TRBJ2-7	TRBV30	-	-	TGTGCCTGGTACCAGGGTGGCGAGCAGTACTTC	CAWYQGGEQYF
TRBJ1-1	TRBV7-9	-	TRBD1	TGTGCCAGCAGCTTCACGGGACAGAAAGCTTTCTTT	CASSFTGQKAFF
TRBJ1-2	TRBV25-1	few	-	TGTGCCAGCAGCGAGGCCACGGTCCGGGGCTACACCTTC	CASSEATVRGYTF
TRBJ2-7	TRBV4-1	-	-	TGCGCCAGCAGCCAATTTCAGGGTCCCTACGAGCAGTACTTC	CASSQFQGPYEQYF
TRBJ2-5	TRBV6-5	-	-	TGTGTCAGCAGTTACTCCGAGGGTAGTGGGACCCAGTACTTC	CVSSYSEGSGTQYF
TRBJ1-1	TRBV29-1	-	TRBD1	TGCAGCGTTGAGAGGACAGGTTTGAACACTGAAGCCTTCTTT	CSVERTGLNTEAFF
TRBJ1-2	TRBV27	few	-	TGTGCCAGCAGTCCGGACACCAGAGCCTATGGCTACACCTTC	CASSPDTRAYGYTF
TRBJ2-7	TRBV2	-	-	TGTGCCAGCAGTGAGGGGTTCGCCTACGAGCAGTACTTC	CASSEGFAYEQYF
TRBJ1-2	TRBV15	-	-	TGTGCCACGAGCGAAGGGCATGGCTACACCTTC	CATSEGHGYTF
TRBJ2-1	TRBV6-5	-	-	TGTGCCAGCAGTTATGGGAGGACAGGAGATAACAATGAGCAGTTCTTC	CASSYGRTGDNNEQFF
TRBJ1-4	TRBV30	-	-	TGTGCCTGGAGCCTCGGACCCGAAAAACTGTTTTTT	CAWSLGPEKLFF
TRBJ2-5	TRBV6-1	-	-	TGTGCCAGCAGTGAAATGCTTTTTGCGGGGACCCAGTACTTC	CASSEMLFAGTQYF
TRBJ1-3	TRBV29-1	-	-	TGCAGCGTTGTAGGACAGTACGACTCTGGAAACACCATATATTTT	CSVVGQYDSGNTIYF
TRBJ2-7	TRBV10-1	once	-	TGCGCCAGCAGGAGGGGGTCCCTTTCGGACGAGCAGTACTTC	CASRRGSLSDEQYF
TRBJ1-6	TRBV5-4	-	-	TGTGCCAGCAGCTTGGCTAGCTCCTATAATTCACCCCTCCACTTT	CASSLASSYNSPLHF
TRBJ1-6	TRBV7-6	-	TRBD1	TGTGCCAGCAGCCAGGGACAGAATAATTCACCCCTCCACTTT	CASSQGQNNSPLHF
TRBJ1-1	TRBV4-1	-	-	TGCGCCAGCAGCGACGACAGCGTTAACACTGAAGCTTTCTTT	CASSDDSVNTEAFF
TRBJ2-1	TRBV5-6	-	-	TGTGCCAGCAGCCCCCAGACAACCTACAATGAGCAGTTCTTC	CASSPQTTYNEQFF
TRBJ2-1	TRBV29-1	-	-	TGCAGCGGGACCTGGAGCATATGGGCAGAGCAGTTCTTC	CSGTWSIWAEQFF